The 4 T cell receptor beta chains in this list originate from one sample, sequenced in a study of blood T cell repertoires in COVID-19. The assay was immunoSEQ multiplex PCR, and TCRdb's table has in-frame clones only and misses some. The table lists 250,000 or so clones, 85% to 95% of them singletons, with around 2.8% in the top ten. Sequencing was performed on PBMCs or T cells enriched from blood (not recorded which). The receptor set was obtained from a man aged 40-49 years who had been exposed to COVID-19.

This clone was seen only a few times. The CDR3: CASSQDSNTEAFF. The DNA for the CDR3 is TGTGCCAGCAGCCAAGACTCGAACACTGAAGCTTTCTTT. The chain joins TRBV3-1 (or the pseudogene TRBV3-2) to TRBJ1-1; D is uncertain. The V end lost 0 bases, the J end lost 1 base, and 3 bases lay between the germline ends. The CDR3 totals 13 residues. CDR1 and CDR2 from the germline V gene are LGHDT and YNNKEL (reference sequence).

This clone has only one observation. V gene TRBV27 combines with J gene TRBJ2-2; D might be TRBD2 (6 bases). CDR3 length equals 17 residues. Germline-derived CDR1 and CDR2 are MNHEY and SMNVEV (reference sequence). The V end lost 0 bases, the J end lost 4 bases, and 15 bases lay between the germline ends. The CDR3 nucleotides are TGTGCCAGCAGTTTATCCTCGGGGGACGGTGGCACCGGGGAGCTGTTTTTT. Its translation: CASSLSSGDGGTGELFF.

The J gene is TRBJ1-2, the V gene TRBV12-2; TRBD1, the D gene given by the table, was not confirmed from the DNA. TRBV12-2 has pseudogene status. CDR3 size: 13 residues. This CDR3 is CANPRDTDYGYTF. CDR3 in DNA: TGTGCAAACCCCCGGGACACCGATTATGGCTACACCTTC.

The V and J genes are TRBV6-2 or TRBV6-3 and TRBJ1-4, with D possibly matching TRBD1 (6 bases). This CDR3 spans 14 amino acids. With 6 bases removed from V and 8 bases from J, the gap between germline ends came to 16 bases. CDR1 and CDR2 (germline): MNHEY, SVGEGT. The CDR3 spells CASSNRVVGEKLFF. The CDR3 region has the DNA TGTGCCAGCAGCAACAGGGTGGTTGGCGAAAAACTGTTTTTT.